The clone carrying this TCR beta chain was recorded many times. TRAV- and TRBV-specific primers were used for first-strand cDNA, which covered alpha and beta chains. The TCRs were subjected to amplification over approximately 20 PCR cycles employing a constant-region primer in conjunction with a V-primer adapter. TCRdb passed the reads through MiXCR, listing each CDR3 protein once. The sample has under 90,000 distinct CDR3 sequences, about a sixth seen once. CDR1 and CDR2 (germline): SGHTA, FQGNSA. This CDR3 is built from 16 residues. V was pared by 0 bases and J by 8 bases, with 18 bases between. The sample originates from a study of low-dose radiotherapy and immunotherapy resistance in tumors. About the study: Over 26 weeks, cohort 2 got 1 Gy every two weeks, reaching 13 Gy.

Time point described: before trial treatment. J is TRBJ2-3 and V is TRBV7-2; D might be TRBD1 or TRBD2, each matching 6 bases. The receptor's source is a male donor with prostate cancer. The sequenced sample was PBMCs, obtained before treatment. CDR3 region: CASSLAVGGWVPTQYF. Here the CDR3 DNA reads TGTGCCAGCAGCTTAGCTGTGGGGGGCTGGGTGCCTACGCAGTATTTT.